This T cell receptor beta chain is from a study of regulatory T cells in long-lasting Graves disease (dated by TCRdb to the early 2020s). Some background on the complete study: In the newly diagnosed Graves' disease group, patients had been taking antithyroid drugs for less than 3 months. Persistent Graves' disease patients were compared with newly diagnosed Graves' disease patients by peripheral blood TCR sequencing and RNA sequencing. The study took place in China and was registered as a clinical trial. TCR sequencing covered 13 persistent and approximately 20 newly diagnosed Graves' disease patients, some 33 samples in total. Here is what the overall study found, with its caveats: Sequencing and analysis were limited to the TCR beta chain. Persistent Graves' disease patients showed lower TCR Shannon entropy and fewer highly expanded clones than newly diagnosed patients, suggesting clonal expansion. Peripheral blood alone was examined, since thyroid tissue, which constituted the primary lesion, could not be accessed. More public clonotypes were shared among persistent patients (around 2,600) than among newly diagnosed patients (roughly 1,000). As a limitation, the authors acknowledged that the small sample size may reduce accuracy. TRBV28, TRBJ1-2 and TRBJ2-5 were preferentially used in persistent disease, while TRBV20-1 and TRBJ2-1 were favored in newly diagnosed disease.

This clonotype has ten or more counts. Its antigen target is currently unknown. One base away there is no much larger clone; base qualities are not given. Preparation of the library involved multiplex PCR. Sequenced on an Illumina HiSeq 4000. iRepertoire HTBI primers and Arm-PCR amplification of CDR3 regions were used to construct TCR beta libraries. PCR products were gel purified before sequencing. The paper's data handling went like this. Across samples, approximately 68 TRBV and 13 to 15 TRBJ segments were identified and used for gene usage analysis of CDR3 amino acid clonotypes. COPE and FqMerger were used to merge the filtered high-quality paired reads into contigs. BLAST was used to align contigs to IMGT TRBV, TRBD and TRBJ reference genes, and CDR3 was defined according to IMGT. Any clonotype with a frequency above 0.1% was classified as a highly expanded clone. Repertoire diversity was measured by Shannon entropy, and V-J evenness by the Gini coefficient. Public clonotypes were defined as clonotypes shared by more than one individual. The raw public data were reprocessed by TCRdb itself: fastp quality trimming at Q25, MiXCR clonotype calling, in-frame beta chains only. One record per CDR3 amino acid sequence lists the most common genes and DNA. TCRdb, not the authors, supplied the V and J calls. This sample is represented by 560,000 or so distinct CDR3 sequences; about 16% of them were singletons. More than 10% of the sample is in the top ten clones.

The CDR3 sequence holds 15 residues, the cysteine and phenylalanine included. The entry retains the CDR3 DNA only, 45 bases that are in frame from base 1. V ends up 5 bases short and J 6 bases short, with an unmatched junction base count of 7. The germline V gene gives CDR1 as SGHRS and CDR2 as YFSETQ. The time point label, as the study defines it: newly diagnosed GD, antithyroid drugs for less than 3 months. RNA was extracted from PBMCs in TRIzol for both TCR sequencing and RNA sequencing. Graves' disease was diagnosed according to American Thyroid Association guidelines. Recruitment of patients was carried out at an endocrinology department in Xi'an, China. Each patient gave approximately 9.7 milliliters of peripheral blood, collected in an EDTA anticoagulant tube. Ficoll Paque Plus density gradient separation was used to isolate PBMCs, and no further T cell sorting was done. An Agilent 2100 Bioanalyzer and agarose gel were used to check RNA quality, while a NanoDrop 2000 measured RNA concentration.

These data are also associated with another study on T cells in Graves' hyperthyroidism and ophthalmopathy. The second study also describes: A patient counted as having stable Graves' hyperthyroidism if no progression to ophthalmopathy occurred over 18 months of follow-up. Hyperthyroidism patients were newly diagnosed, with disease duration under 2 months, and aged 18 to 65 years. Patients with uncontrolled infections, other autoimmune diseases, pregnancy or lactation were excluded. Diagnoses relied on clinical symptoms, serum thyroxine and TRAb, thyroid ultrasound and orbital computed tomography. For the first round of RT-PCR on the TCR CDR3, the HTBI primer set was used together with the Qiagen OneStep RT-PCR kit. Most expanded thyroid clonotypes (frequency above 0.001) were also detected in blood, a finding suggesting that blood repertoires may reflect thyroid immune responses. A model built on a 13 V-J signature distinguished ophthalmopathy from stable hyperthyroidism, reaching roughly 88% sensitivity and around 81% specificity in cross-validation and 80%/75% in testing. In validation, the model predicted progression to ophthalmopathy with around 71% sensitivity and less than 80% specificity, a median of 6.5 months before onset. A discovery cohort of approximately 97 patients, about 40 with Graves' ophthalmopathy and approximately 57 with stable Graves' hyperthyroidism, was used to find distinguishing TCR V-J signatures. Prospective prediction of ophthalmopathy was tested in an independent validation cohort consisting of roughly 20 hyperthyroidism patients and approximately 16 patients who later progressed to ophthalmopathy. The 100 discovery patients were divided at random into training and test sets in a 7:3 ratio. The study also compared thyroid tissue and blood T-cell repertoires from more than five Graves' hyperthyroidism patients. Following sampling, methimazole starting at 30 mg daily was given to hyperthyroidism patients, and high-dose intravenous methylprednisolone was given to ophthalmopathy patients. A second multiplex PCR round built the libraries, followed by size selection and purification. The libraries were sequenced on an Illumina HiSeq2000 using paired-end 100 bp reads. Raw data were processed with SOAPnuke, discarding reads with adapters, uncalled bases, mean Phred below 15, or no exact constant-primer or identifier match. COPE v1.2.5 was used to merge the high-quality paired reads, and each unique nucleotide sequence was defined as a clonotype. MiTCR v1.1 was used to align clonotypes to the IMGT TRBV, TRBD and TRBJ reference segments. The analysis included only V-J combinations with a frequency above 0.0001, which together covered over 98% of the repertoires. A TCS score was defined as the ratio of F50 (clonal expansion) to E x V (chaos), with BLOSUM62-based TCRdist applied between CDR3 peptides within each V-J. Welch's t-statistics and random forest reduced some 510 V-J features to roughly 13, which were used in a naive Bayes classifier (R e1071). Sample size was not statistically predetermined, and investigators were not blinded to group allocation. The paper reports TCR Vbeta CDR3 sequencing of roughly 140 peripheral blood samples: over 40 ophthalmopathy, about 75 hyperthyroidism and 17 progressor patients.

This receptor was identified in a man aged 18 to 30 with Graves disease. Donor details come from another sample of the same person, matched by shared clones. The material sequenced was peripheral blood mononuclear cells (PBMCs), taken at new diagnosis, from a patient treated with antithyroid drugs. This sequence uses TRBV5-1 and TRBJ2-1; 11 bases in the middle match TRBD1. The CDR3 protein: CASSPVGQGGNEQFF. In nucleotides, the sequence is TGCGCCAGCAGTCCCGTGGGACAGGGGGGCAATGAGCAGTTCTTC.